This T cell receptor beta chain was identified during a study of post-analysis software for immune sequencing data (dated by TCRdb to 2014 to 2015). With respect to the entire study: Disease courses on record covered relapsing-remitting, secondary progressive and progressive-relapsing multiple sclerosis, though some patients had no subtype annotation. The patient repertoires were set against eleven to twelve previously published healthy control repertoires from donors whose ages ranged from roughly 6 to 25 years. A subset of samples was prepared in parallel using single-end sample barcoding, then pooled and co-amplified after Illumina adapter ligation. General conclusions and limits of the study: The multiple sclerosis patient group was slightly younger than the control group. Roughly 5 TRBV segments, including TRBV5-6, TRBV5-1 and TRBV20-1, were significantly more frequent in patients than controls. Strong co-clustering of samples prepared in the same batch was shown by direct clustering with F measure, prompting a batch-effect correction. Significantly lower normalized Chao1 diversity was found in multiple sclerosis patients than in controls, suggesting substantial peripheral T-cell clonal expansion.

Libraries were made using PCR. Sequencing was performed on an Illumina HiSeq 2500. Unique molecular identifiers were incorporated into TCR beta cDNA libraries to reduce PCR and sequencing biases. Approximately 500,000 cDNA molecules were obtained per 1 to 10 million input T cells, so each molecule approximated one T cell. The patient libraries were prepared and sequenced using the same protocol as the earlier healthy control dataset. Within a given batch, samples were prepared together, multiplexed and sequenced on the same HiSeq lane. As for how the authors treated the data: MIGEC was used to process the raw barcoded reads, and molecular identifier groups with only a single read were discarded before consensus assembly and CDR3 extraction. VDJtools was used for post-analysis of the clonotype tables, and diversity was normalized by down-sampling every dataset to the size of the smallest sample. To correct batch-related cross-sample contamination, repertoire overlap clustering matched CDR3 amino acid sequences but not nucleotide sequences. TCRdb passed the public sequencing reads through fastp at Q25 and MiXCR, retaining productive beta sequences. For every CDR3 protein sequence, its rows merge into one entry that carries the most common genes and DNA. These V and J calls originate from TCRdb's pipeline instead of the authors' own analysis. The sample records 450,000 to 650,000 distinct CDR3 sequences, around 40% of which are singletons. Over 1.5% of the sample comes from the top ten.

To demonstrate the VDJtools post-analysis software, the study profiled TCR beta repertoires from the peripheral blood of about a dozen young patients with multiple sclerosis. The patients with multiple sclerosis were children and adolescents between about 6 and 17 years of age. A word on this clonotype: Its antigen remains unidentified. Per-base quality was not reported, and no clone a single base away is much larger than it.

The junction shows trimming of 4 bases on V and 2 bases on J, and the gene matches do not reach 11 bases of it. The CDR3 runs 17 amino acids, cysteine and phenylalanine included. Left in the record is the CDR3 DNA by itself, 51 bases read in frame from the first base. Sample: blood. This sequence originates from a girl aged 5-17 years with multiple sclerosis. This chain is built from TRBV12-3 or TRBV12-4 and TRBJ1-5; TRBD1 matches 7 bases in the middle. The sequence in DNA is TGTGCCAGCAGTTGGACAGGTTCCTTGGGTGGCAATCAGCCCCAGCATTTT. The resulting protein is CASSWTGSLGGNQPQHF.